This passage covers 23 T cell receptor beta chains from one sample sequenced in a study of blood T cell repertoires in COVID-19. Libraries were prepared by immunoSEQ multiplex PCR; TCRdb keeps only in-frame clonotypes and omits some of them. The sample carries 59,000 or so clones, over 70% recorded once. The sample consisted of peripheral blood. Receptors were obtained from a woman between 50 and 59 years old with active or convalescent COVID-19.

The rearrangement uses TRBV28 and TRBJ1-5; maybe TRBD1 (5 bases). Looked up from germline, CDR1 is MDHEN and CDR2 is SYDVKM. V was pared by 2 bases and J by 1 base, with 12 bases between. The CDR3 runs 16 residues. CDR3 residues: CASSLERGESNQPQHF. The CDR3 nucleotides read TGTGCCAGCAGTTTAGAACGGGGGGAGAGCAATCAGCCCCAGCATTTT.

The V call is TRBV6-5, the J call TRBJ1-1; D unresolved. The CDR3 is made up of 14 amino acids. Germline V gene lookup returns CDR1 MNHEY and CDR2 SVGAGI. V was cut by 5 bases and J by 7 bases, with 17 bases left in between. The CDR3 loop reads CASSPPNWSGEAFF. CDR3 bases: TGTGCCAGCAGTCCCCCCAATTGGTCCGGTGAAGCTTTCTTT.

This chain uses TRBV19 with TRBJ2-1; TRBD2 matches 10 bases. The CDR3 sequence is 14 residues long. Germline V lookup: CDR1 LNHDA, CDR2 SQIVND (reference sequence). V lost 3 bases and J lost 8; bases outside the gene matches: 4. The CDR3 bases are TGTGCCAGTAGTATTCTAGCGGGAGAGTATGAGCAGTTCTTC. Residues: CASSILAGEYEQFF.

The CDR3 coding sequence is TGTGCCAGCAGTGAATATAGGGGGAGTGGCACAGATACGCAGTATTTT. Translated, it gives CASSEYRGSGTDTQYF. The V call is TRBV25-1, the J call TRBJ2-3, with D possibly matching TRBD1 (6 bases). V dropped 0 bases and J dropped 1 base, with 11 bases sitting between them. This CDR3 has 16 amino acids. From germline, CDR1 is MGHDK and CDR2 SYGVNS. The variable domain in full, with the rest retrieved from reference TRBV25-1 and TRBJ2-3, is EADIYQTPRYLVIGTGKKITLECSQTMGHDKMYWYQQDPGMELHLIHYSYGVNSTEKGDLSSESTVSRIRTEHFPLTLESARPSHTSQYLCASSEYRGSGTDTQYFGPGTRLTVL.

The chain is built from TRBV19 and TRBJ2-1, with 9 bases aligning to TRBD2. Germline V lookup: CDR1 LNHDA, CDR2 SQIVND (reference sequence). Trimming took 2 bases from V and 4 from J; bases not matched to a gene: 12. The CDR3 consists of 18 residues. CDR3 DNA: TGTGCCAGTAGTATACGGGAAAGACTAGCGGAGAAATACAATGAGCAGTTCTTC. This encodes CASSIRERLAEKYNEQFF.

The chain uses TRBV6-6 and TRBJ1-1; no definite D call. The V end lost 0 bases, the J end lost 12 bases, and 11 bases lay between the germline ends. Germline V gives CDR1 MNHNY, CDR2 SVGAGI (reference sequence). The CDR3 loop spans 12 amino acids. The CDR3 coding sequence is TGTGCCAGCAGTTACTCGGCGGAAGAGTCTTTCTTT. Translation: CASSYSAEESFF.

The chain has TRBV4-1 and TRBJ1-1, with D maybe TRBD1 (5 bases). The germline V and J ends were trimmed by 5 bases and 1 base, with 14 bases remaining between them. CDR1 MGHRA and CDR2 YSYEKL come from the germline V gene. The CDR3 spans 15 residues. Written as DNA, the CDR3 is TGCGCCAGCAGCTCAACGGGACTTAGGAACACTGAAGCTTTCTTT. Its protein is CASSSTGLRNTEAFF.

This clone has more than one count but fewer than ten. The chain employs TRBV19 and TRBJ2-1, with D tentatively TRBD1 (6 bases). Between the trimmed V and J ends, which lost 8 bases and 6 bases, there was a span of 11 bases. The germline V gene has CDR1 LNHDA and CDR2 SQIVND (reference sequence). The CDR3 spans 12 residues. The CDR3 coding sequence is TGTGCCAGTGATTCACAGGGCAATGAGCAGTTCTTC. This codes for CASDSQGNEQFF. The whole variable domain, filled in from reference TRBV19 and TRBJ2-1, reads DGGITQSPKYLFRKEGQNVTLSCEQNLNHDAMYWYRQDPGQGLRLIYYSQIVNDFQKGDIAEGYSVSREKKESFPLTVTSAQKNPTAFYLCASDSQGNEQFFGPGTRLTVL.

This clone showed up just a few times. This chain joins TRBV4-2 and TRBJ1-6, with 9 positions matching TRBD1. The trim removed 4 bases at V and 6 bases at J, leaving 4 bases unmatched. This CDR3 comprises 15 residues. Germline loops: CDR1 LGHNA, CDR2 YNFKEQ. For the CDR3, the DNA is TGTGCCAGCAGCCCACCGGGACAGGGTAATTCACCCCTCCACTTT. Translation: CASSPPGQGNSPLHF.

J is TRBJ2-6 and V is TRBV11-2; TRBD1 matches 7 bases. Per germline, CDR1 SGHAT and CDR2 FQNNGV. V lost 4 bases to trimming and J lost 10 bases; unmatched junction nucleotides: 7. The CDR3 totals 14 residues. CDR3 region: CASSWRTGENVLTF. CDR3 bases: TGTGCCAGCAGCTGGCGGACAGGCGAAAACGTCCTGACTTTC.

J is TRBJ1-1 and V is TRBV27; 7 nucleotides agree with TRBD1. The CDR3 sequence is 14 residues long. Trimming at V came to 5 bases and at J to 0 bases, leaving 3 bases not matched to a gene. Germline CDR1 reads MNHEY; CDR2 reads SMNVEV (reference sequence). In DNA form, the CDR3 reads TGTGCCAGCAGTCGCGACAGGGTGAACACTGAAGCTTTCTTT. This codes for CASSRDRVNTEAFF.

This chain joins TRBV20-1 and TRBJ1-2, with D possibly TRBD1 on 6 matching bases. This CDR3 is 14 amino acids long. CDR1 and CDR2 (germline): DFQATT, SNEGSKA (reference sequence). With 4 bases removed from V and 8 bases from J, the gap between germline ends came to 20 bases. The CDR3 region has the DNA TGCAGTGCTAATGAACAGGGCCCCGGAACGGGCTACACCTTC. It encodes CSANEQGPGTGYTF.

This clone has a handful of counts. The V and J genes are TRBV5-1 and TRBJ1-1, with D possibly being TRBD1 (6 bases). This CDR3 comprises 15 residues. V lost 4 bases to trimming and J lost 5 bases, with 18 bases between them. Germline CDR1 reads SGHRS; CDR2 reads YFSETQ. In nucleotides, the CDR3 is TGCGCCAGCAGCCCCGGGGGGGGCCGGCGGACTGAAGCTTTCTTT. This sequence encodes CASSPGGGRRTEAFF.

A few counts support this clone. V gene TRBV7-8 combines with J gene TRBJ2-7, with D possibly TRBD1 on 7 matching bases. The germline gives CDR1 SGHVS, CDR2 FQNEAQ. V was trimmed by 5 bases and J by 3 bases, leaving 14 bases between them. This CDR3 region has 14 residues. CDR3 loop: CASSAGTAGYEQYF. Here the CDR3 DNA reads TGTGCCAGCAGCGCCGGGACAGCGGGCTACGAGCAGTACTTC.

This rearrangement joins TRBV5-1 to TRBJ2-5; the match to TRBD1 covers 9 bases. Germline V gene lookup returns CDR1 SGHRS and CDR2 YFSETQ. This CDR3 contains 15 residues. Losses at the gene ends were 0 bases for V and 4 bases for J; bases not matched to a gene: 4. The CDR3 reads CASSLGDRVAETQYF. The CDR3 DNA follows: TGCGCCAGCAGCTTGGGGGACAGGGTAGCAGAGACCCAGTACTTC.

The table lists this clone with a count of one. CDR3 sequence reads: CASSPGTGTNQPQHF. DNA for the CDR3: TGTGCCAGCAGTCCCGGGACAGGGACCAATCAGCCCCAGCATTTT. V gene TRBV6-5 combines with J gene TRBJ1-5; 9 bases align to TRBD1. This CDR3 contains 15 residues. Germline CDR1 is MNHEY and CDR2 is SVGAGI. J gave up 3 bases and V 5 bases, and 5 bases lay outside the gene matches.

Ten or more counts support this clone. The J gene is TRBJ1-1, the V gene TRBV27; no definite D call. Germline loops: CDR1 MNHEY, CDR2 SMNVEV (reference sequence). V was shortened by 10 bases and J by 0 bases, with 12 bases between the two germline ends. The CDR3 spans 13 residues. In DNA, the CDR3 is TGTGCCACCATGGAGAACTTGAACACTGAAGCTTTCTTT. As protein: CATMENLNTEAFF.

About this clone: The same CDR3 is also encoded by other DNA sequences in this sample. The V and J genes are TRBV5-1 and TRBJ2-7, with TRBD1 as a possible D gene (5 bases). Germline V CDR1 and CDR2: SGHRS, YFSETQ. With 0 bases removed from V and 2 bases from J, the gap between germline ends came to 9 bases. CDR3 length: 14 amino acids. The CDR3 nucleotides are TGCGCCAGCAGCTTGGGGCAGGGCCCCTACGAGCAGTACTTC. Amino acid sequence: CASSLGQGPYEQYF. Based on the CDR3 plus reference TRBV5-1 and TRBJ2-7, the full variable domain is KAGVTQTPRYLIKTRGQQVTLSCSPISGHRSVSWYQQTPGQGLQFLFEYFSETQRNKGNFPGRFSGRQFSNSRSEMNVSTLELGDSALYLCASSLGQGPYEQYFGPGTRLTVT.

The chain is built from TRBV16 and TRBJ2-1, with 8 nucleotides matching TRBD2. CDR1 is KGHSY, CDR2 FQNENV, per germline. The CDR3 is 13 amino acids. Trimming took 1 base from V and 9 from J; bases not matched to a gene: 2. The CDR3 reads CASSQWTSTEQFF. The CDR3 region has the DNA TGTGCCAGCAGCCAATGGACTAGCACTGAGCAGTTCTTC.

This clone was counted between two and nine times. The V gene is TRBV7-8, the J gene TRBJ2-5, with 7 nucleotides matching TRBD1. The germline V gene has CDR1 SGHVS and CDR2 FQNEAQ. There are 14 residues in the CDR3. With 4 bases clipped from V and 3 bases from J, the junction kept 5 bases outside the gene matches. DNA for the CDR3: TGTGCCAGCAGCTGGGACAGCTACGAAGAGACCCAGTACTTC. It translates to CASSWDSYEETQYF.

This rearrangement joins TRBV27 to TRBJ2-1, with 9 bases aligning to TRBD2. Germline lookup yields CDR1 MNHEY and CDR2 SMNVEV (reference sequence). This CDR3 is built from 16 residues. Unmatched junction bases numbered 13, after V lost 6 bases and J lost 7 bases. CDR3 loop: CASSPSAGGTWNEQFF. The CDR3 DNA follows: TGTGCCAGCAGCCCCTCAGCGGGAGGAACGTGGAATGAGCAGTTCTTC.

This clone came up a few times. The V and J genes are TRBV5-5 and TRBJ2-3; tentative D call: TRBD2 (5 bases). This CDR3 contains 16 residues. Looked up from germline, CDR1 is SGHKS and CDR2 is YYEKEE (reference sequence). The germline V and J ends were trimmed by 5 bases and 4 bases, with 20 bases remaining between them. The chain's CDR3 is CASSSRPQEGPDTQYF. For the CDR3, the DNA is TGTGCCAGCAGTTCAAGACCCCAAGAGGGCCCAGATACGCAGTATTTT.

V is TRBV19 and J is TRBJ2-2; possible D gene TRBD1, 7 bases. Trimming shortened V by 4 bases and J by 4 bases, and 19 bases separated the two germline ends. This CDR3 is 17 amino acids long. The germline V gene has CDR1 LNHDA and CDR2 SQIVND (reference sequence). CDR3 residues: CASSNSGGGLATGELFF. In DNA, the CDR3 is TGTGCCAGTAGTAATTCCGGAGGGGGCCTTGCCACCGGGGAGCTGTTTTTT.